The T cell receptor (beta chain) described here comes from a study of blood T cell repertoires in COVID-19. On the study more broadly: Whether acute or convalescent, the COVID-19 samples came from the United States, Italy and Spain. PBMCs, B-cell-depleted T cells, or T cells provided the cDNA or gDNA that made up the material.

As handled by the study authors: Reference gene primer amplification in the assay estimated nucleated cell counts. The data were produced by immunoSEQ multiplex PCR, yet TCRdb's version contains in-frame clones alone and is incomplete. Clonal size and the V and J genes are those of that table, whereas D and trimming came from the DNA. The data contain over 300,000 clones, 90% of them singletons. Germline V gene lookup returns CDR1 LNHDA and CDR2 SQIVND (reference sequence). The length of the CDR3 is 15 residues. Unmatched junction bases numbered 8, after V lost 4 bases and J lost 5 bases. The sequence was collected from a man aged 18 to 30 with active or convalescent COVID-19. The V gene is TRBV19, the J gene TRBJ1-2; TRBD1 matches at 9 bases. Sequencing input: peripheral blood. The CDR3 reads CASSTLGTGTYGYTF. CDR3 DNA sequence: TGTGCCAGTAGTACGCTCGGGACAGGGACGTATGGCTACACCTTC.